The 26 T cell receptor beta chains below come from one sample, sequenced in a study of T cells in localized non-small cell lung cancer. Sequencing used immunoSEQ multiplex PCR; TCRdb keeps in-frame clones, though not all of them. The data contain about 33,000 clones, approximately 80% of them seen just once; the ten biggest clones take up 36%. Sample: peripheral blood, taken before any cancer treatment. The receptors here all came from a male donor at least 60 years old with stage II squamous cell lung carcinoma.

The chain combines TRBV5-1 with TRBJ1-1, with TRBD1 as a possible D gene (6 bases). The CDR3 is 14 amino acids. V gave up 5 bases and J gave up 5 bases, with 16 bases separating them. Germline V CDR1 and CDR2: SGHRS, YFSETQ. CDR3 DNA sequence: TGCGCCAGCAGGATACAGGGTAGTTTAACTGAAGCTTTCTTT. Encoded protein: CASRIQGSLTEAFF.

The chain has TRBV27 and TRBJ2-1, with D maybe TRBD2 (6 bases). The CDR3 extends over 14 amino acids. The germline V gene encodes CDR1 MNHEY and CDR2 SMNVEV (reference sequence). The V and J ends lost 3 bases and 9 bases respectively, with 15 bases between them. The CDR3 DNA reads TGTGCCAGCAGTTTCCTCGGCGGGGCCAGTGAGCAGTTCTTC. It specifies CASSFLGGASEQFF.

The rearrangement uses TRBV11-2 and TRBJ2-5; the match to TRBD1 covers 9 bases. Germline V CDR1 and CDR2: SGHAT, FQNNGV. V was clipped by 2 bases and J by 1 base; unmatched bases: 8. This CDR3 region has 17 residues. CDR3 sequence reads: CASSLRDREWGQETQYF. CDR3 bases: TGTGCCAGCAGCTTAAGGGACAGGGAATGGGGCCAAGAGACCCAGTACTTC. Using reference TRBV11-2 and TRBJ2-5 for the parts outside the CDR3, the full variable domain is EAGVAQSPRYKIIEKRQSVAFWCNPISGHATLYWYQQILGQGPKLLIQFQNNGVVDDSQLPKDRFSAERLKGVDSTLKIQPAKLEDSAVYLCASSLRDREWGQETQYFGPGTRLLVL.

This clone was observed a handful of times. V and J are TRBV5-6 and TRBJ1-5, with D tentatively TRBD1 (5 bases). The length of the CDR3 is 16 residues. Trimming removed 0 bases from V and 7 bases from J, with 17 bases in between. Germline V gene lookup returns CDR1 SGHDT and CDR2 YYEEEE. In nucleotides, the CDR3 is TGTGCCAGCAGCTTGGGGGGGTCGGGACGTACCCAGCCCCAGCATTTT. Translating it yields CASSLGGSGRTQPQHF.

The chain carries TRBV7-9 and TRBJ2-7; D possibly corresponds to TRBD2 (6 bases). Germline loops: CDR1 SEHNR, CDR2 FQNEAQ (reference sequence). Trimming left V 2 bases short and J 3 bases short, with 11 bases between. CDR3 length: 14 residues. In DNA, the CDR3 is TGTGCCAGCAGCTTATCGGGGGTGGTCTACGAGCAGTACTTC. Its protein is CASSLSGVVYEQYF.

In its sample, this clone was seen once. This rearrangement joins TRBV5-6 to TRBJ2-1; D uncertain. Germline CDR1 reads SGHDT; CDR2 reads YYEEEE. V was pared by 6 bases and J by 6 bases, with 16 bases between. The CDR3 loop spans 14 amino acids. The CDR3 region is CASTLVGPSNEQFF. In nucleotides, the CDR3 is TGTGCCAGCACCCTGGTAGGGCCCTCCAATGAGCAGTTCTTC.

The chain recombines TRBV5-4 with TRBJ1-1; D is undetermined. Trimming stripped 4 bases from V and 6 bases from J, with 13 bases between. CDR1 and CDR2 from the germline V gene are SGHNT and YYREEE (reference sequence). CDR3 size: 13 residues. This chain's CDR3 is CASSLDIGAEAFF. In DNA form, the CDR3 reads TGTGCCAGCAGCCTCGACATTGGCGCTGAAGCTTTCTTT.

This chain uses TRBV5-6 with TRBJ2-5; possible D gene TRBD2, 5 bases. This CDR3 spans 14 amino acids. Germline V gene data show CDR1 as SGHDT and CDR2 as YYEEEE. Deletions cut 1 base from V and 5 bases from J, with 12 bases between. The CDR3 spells CASSLIPRGETQYF. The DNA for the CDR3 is TGTGCCAGCAGCTTGATACCCCGAGGGGAGACCCAGTACTTC.

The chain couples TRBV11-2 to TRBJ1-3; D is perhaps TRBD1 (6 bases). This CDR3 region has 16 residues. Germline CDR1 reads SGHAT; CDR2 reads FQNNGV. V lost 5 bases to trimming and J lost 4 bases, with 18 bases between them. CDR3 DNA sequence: TGTGCCAGCAGCCGGGGGTCGGGGGCGTCGGGAAACACCATATATTTT. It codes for CASSRGSGASGNTIYF.

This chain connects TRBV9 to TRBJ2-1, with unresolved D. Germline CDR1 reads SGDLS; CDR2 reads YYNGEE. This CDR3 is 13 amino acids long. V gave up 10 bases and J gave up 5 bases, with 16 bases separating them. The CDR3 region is CAGSRSPDNEQFF. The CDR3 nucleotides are TGTGCCGGATCACGGTCTCCTGACAATGAGCAGTTCTTC.

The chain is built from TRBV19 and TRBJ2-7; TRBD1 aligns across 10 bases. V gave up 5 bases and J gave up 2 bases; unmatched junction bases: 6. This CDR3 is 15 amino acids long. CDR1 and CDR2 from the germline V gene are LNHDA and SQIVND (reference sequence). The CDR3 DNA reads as TGTGCCAGTAGTGCCCGGGACAGGGGCCCCTACGAGCAGTACTTC. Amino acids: CASSARDRGPYEQYF.

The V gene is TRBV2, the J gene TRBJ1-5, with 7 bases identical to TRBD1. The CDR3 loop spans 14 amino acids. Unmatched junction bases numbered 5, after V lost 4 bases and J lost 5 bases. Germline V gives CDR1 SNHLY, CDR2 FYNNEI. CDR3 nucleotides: TGTGCCAGCAGTGGGAACAGGGGTTATCAGCCCCAGCATTTT. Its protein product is CASSGNRGYQPQHF.

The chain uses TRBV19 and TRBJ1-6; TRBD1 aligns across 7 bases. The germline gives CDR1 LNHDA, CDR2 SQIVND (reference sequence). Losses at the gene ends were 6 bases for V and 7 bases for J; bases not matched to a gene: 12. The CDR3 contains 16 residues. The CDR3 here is CASRPGQHLRNSPLHF. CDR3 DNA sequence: TGTGCCAGTAGACCGGGACAGCATTTGAGGAATTCACCCCTCCACTTT. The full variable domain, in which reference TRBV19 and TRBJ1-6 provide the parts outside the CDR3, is DGGITQSPKYLFRKEGQNVTLSCEQNLNHDAMYWYRQDPGQGLRLIYYSQIVNDFQKGDIAEGYSVSREKKESFPLTVTSAQKNPTAFYLCASRPGQHLRNSPLHFGNGTRLTVT.

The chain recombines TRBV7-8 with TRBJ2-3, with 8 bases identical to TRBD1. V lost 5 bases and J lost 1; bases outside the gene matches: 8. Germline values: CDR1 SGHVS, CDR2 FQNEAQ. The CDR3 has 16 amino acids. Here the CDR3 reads CASSLDLRGRTDTQYF. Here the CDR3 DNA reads TGTGCCAGCAGCCTCGACCTCAGGGGGCGCACAGATACGCAGTATTTT.

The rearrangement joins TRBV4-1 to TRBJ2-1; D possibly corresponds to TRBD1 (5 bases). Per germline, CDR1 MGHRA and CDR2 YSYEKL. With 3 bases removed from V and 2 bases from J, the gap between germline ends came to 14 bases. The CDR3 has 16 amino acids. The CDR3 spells CASSQVDIIAYNEQFF. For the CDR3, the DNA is TGCGCCAGCAGCCAGGTGGACATCATCGCCTACAATGAGCAGTTCTTC.

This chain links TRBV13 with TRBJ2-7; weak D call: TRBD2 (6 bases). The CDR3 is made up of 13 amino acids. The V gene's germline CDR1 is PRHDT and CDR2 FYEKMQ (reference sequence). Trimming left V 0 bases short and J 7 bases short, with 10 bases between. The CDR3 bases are TGTGCCAGCAGCTTAGGCCTAGCGAGGGAGCAGTACTTC. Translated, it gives CASSLGLAREQYF. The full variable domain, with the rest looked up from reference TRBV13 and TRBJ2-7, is AAGVIQSPRHLIKEKRETATLKCYPIPRHDTVYWYQQGPGQDPQFLISFYEKMQSDKGSIPDRFSAQQFSDYHSELNMSSLELGDSALYFCASSLGLAREQYFGPGTRLTVT.

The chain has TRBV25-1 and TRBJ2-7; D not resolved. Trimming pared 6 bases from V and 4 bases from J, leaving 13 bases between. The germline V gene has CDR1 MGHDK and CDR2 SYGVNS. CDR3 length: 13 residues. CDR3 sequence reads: CASSLGLGYEQYF. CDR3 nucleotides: TGTGCCAGCAGCTTAGGCCTCGGATACGAGCAGTACTTC.

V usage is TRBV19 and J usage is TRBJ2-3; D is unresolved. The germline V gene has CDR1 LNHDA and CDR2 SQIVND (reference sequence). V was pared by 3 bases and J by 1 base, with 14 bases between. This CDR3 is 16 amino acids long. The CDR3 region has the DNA TGTGCCAGTAGTATCGGTACAGCGTATGGCACAGATACGCAGTATTTT. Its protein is CASSIGTAYGTDTQYF.

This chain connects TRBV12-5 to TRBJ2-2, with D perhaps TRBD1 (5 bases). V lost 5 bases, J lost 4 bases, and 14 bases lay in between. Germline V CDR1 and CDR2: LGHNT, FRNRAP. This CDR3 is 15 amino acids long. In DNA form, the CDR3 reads TGTGCTAGTGGTCCCCCCAGGGCGTTCACCGGGGAGCTGTTTTTT. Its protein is CASGPPRAFTGELFF.

The CDR3 is CASSLAFTSPYEQYF. The CDR3 DNA follows: TGTGCCAGCAGCTTAGCGTTCACCAGCCCCTACGAGCAGTACTTC. V usage is TRBV7-2 and J usage is TRBJ2-7; D unresolved. The CDR3 spans 15 residues. Trimming took 0 bases from V and 2 from J, leaving 11 bases between them. Germline V CDR1 and CDR2: SGHTA, FQGNSA.

CDR3 in amino acids: CASSWNTGSNTGELFF. CDR3 DNA: TGCGCCAGCAGCTGGAATACAGGGTCGAACACCGGGGAGCTGTTTTTT. The chain couples TRBV5-1 to TRBJ2-2; D perhaps matches TRBD1 (6 bases). The CDR3 runs 16 residues. V dropped 3 bases and J dropped 0 bases, with 12 bases sitting between them. Germline V gives CDR1 SGHRS, CDR2 YFSETQ.

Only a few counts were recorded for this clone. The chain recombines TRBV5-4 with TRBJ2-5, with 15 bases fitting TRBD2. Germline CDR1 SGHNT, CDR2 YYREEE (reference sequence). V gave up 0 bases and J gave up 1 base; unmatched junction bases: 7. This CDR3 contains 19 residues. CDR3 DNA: TGTGCCAGCAGCTTGGCCCCCGGACTAGCGGGAGGGCCCCAAGAGACCCAGTACTTC. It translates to CASSLAPGLAGGPQETQYF.

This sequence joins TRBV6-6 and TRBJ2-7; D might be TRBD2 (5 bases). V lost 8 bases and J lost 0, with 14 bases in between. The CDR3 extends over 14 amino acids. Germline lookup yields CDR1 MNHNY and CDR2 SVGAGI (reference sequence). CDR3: CASGRGLASYEQYF. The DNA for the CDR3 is TGTGCCAGCGGTCGTGGACTTGCCTCCTACGAGCAGTACTTC.

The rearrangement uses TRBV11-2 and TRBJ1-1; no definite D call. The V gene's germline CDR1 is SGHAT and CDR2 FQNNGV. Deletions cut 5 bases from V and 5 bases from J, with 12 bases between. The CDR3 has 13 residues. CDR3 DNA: TGTGCCAGCAGCACAGTACGGGAAACTGAAGCTTTCTTT. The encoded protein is CASSTVRETEAFF.

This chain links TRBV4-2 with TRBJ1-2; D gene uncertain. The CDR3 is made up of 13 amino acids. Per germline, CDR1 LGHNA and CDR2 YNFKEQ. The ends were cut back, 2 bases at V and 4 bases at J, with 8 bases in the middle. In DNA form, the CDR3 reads TGTGCCAGCAGCCAACCAGCGGTCTATGGCTACACCTTC. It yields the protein CASSQPAVYGYTF.

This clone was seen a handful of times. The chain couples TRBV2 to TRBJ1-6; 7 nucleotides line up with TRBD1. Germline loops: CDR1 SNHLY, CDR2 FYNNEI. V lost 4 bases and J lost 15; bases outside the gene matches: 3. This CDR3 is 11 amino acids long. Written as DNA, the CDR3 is TGTGCCAGCAGTGTGGGACAGCGCCTCCACTTT. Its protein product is CASSVGQRLHF. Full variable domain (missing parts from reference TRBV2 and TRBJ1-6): EPEVTQTPSHQVTQMGQEVILRCVPISNHLYFYWYRQILGQKVEFLVSFYNNEISEKSEIFDDQFSVERPDGSNFTLKIRSTKLEDSAMYFCASSVGQRLHFGNGTRLTVT.